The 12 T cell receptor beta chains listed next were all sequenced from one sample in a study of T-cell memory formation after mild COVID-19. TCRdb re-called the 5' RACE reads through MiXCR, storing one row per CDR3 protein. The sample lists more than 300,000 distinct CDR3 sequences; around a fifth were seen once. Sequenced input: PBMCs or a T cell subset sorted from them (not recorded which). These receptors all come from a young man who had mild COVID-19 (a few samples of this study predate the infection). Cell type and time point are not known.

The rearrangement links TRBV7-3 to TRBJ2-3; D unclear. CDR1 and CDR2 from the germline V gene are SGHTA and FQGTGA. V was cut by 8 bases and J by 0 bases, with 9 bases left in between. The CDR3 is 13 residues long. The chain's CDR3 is CASRSSSTDTQYF. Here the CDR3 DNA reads TGTGCCAGCCGGAGCTCTAGCACAGATACGCAGTATTTT.

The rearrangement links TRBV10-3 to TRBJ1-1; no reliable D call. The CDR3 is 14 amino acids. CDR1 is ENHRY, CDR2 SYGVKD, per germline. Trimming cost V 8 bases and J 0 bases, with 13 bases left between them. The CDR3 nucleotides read TGTGCCATCCAAAGTAAGGATATGAACACTGAAGCTTTCTTT. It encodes CAIQSKDMNTEAFF.

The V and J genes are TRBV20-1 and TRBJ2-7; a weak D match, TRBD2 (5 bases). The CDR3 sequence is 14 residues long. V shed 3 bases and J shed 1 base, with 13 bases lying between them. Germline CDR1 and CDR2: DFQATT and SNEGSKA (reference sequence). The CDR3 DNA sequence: TGCAGTGCTAGTTCGCGGGCCGCTTCCTACGAGCAGTACGTC. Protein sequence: CSASSRAASYEQYV.

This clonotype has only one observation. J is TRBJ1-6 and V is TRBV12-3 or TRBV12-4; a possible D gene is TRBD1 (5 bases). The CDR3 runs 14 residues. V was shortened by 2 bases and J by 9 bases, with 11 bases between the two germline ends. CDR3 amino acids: CASSLTRVSSPLHF. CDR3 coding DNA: TGTGCCAGCAGTTTAACCAGGGTTAGTTCACCCCTCCACTTT.

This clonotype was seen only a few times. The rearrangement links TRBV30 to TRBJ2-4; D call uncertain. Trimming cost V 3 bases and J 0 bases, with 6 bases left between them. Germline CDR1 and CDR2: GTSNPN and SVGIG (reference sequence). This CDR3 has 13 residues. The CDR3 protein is CAWSSSAKNIQYF. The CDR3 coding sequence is TGTGCCTGGAGCTCCTCAGCCAAAAACATTCAGTACTTC.

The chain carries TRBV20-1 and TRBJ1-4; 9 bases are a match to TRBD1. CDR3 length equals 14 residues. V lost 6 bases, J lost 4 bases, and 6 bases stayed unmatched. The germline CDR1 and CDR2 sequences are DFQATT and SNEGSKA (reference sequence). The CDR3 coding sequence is TGCAGTGCACTGAACAGGGGGCTTAATGAAAAACTGTTTTTT. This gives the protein CSALNRGLNEKLFF.

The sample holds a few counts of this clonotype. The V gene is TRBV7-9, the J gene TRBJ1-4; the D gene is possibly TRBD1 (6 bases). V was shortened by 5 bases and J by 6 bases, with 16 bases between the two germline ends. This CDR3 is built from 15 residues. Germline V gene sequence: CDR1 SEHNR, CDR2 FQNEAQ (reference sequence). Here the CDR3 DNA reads TGTGCCAGCAGCAAAGGCGTGGACAGTTATGAAAAACTGTTTTTT. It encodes CASSKGVDSYEKLFF. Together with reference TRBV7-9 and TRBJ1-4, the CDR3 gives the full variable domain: DTGVSQNPRHKITKRGQNVTFRCDPISEHNRLYWYRQTLGQGPEFLTYFQNEAQLEKSRLLSDRFSAERPKGSFSTLEIQRTEQGDSAMYLCASSKGVDSYEKLFFGSGTQLSVL.

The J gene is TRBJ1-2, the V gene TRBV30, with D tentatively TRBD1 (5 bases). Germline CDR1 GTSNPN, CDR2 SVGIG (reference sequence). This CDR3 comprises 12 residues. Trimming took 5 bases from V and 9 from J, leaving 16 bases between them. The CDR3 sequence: CAWHPGTHSYTF. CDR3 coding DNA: TGTGCCTGGCACCCCGGGACTCACAGCTACACCTTC.

The CDR3 coding sequence is TGCAGCGTTGAAGAAGGGGTTAGCACAGATACGCAGTATTTT. Protein: CSVEEGVSTDTQYF. The chain combines TRBV29-1 with TRBJ2-3; TRBD1 might be the D (5 bases). V lost 0 bases to trimming and J lost 0 bases, with 7 bases between them. From germline, CDR1 is SQVTM and CDR2 ANQGSEA. This CDR3 spans 14 amino acids.

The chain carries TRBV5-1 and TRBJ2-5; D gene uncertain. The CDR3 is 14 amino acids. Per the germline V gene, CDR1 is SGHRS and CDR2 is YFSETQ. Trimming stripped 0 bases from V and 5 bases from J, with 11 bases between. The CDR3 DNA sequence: TGCGCCAGCAGCTTGGAGGACCACACGGAGACCCAGTACTTC. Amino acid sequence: CASSLEDHTETQYF.

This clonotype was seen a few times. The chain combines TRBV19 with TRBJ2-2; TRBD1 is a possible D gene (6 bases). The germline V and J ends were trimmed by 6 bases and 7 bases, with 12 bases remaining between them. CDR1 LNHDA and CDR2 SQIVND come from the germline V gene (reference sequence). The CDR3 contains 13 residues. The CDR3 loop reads CASSLQGVGELFF. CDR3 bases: TGTGCCAGTAGCTTACAGGGTGTCGGGGAGCTGTTTTTT.

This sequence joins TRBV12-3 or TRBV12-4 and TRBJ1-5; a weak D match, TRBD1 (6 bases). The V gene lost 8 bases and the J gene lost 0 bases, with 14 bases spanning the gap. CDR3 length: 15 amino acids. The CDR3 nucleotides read TGTGCCAGCGGAAGGGAGGGGGATAGCAATCAGCCCCAGCATTTT. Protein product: CASGREGDSNQPQHF.